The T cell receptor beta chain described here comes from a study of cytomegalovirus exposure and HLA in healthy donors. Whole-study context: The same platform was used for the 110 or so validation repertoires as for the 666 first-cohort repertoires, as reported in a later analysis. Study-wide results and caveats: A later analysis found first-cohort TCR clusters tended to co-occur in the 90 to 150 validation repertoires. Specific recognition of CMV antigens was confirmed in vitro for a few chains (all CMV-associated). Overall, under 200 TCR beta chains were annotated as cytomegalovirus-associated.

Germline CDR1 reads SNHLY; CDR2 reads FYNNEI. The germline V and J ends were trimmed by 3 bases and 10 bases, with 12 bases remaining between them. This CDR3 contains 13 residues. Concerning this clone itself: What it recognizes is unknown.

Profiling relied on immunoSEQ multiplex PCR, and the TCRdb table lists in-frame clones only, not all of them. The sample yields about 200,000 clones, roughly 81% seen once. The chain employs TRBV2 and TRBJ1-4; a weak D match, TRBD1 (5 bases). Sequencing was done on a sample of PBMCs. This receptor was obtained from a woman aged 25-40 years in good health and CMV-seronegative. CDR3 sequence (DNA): TGTGCCAGCAGTGACGCAGGAAGGGGAAAACTGTTTTTT. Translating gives CASSDAGRGKLFF.